These 20 T cell receptor beta chains were all obtained from the same sample, sequenced in a study of shared clonotypes between healthy human individuals. Assay used: immunoSEQ multiplex PCR; TCRdb lists only in-frame clones, some missing. The data hold approximately 1,000,000 clones, with roughly 74% observed a single time. The sample consisted of memory CD4+ T cells from PBMCs. Documented subset: CD45RA-negative fraction. The receptors were gathered from a man aged 18 to 35 in good health. Some clones in this sample may be carry-over from other donors' samples.

The chain uses TRBV10-3 and TRBJ2-5; D is possibly TRBD2 (6 bases). The V gene lost 0 bases and the J gene lost 2 bases, with 13 bases spanning the gap. The CDR3 has 16 amino acids. Germline values: CDR1 ENHRY, CDR2 SYGVKD. CDR3 loop: CAISESGDSLQETQYF. The DNA for the CDR3 is TGTGCCATCAGTGAGTCGGGGGACTCGCTTCAAGAGACCCAGTACTTC.

This chain links TRBV25-1 with TRBJ1-2; D is possibly TRBD1 (5 bases). V was cut by 3 bases and J by 4 bases, with 15 bases left in between. Germline loops: CDR1 MGHDK, CDR2 SYGVNS. The CDR3 totals 15 residues. The CDR3 reads CASSDTLGGVYGYTF. As DNA, the CDR3 is TGTGCCAGCAGTGATACCCTGGGGGGAGTCTATGGCTACACCTTC.

Only a few counts were recorded for this clone. The chain carries TRBV19 and TRBJ2-7; 8 nucleotides align to TRBD1. This CDR3 region has 14 residues. V was pared by 3 bases and J by 0 bases, with 1 base of the junction left unmatched. The germline V gene encodes CDR1 LNHDA and CDR2 SQIVND (reference sequence). The CDR3 reads CASSMQGASYEQYF. The DNA for the CDR3 is TGTGCCAGTAGTATGCAGGGGGCCTCCTACGAGCAGTACTTC.

This clone was recorded a few times. The identical CDR3 is also encoded by other nucleotide sequences in the sample. This chain uses TRBV6-5 with TRBJ2-2, with 8 bases matching TRBD1. V lost 6 bases to trimming and J lost 0 bases; unmatched junction nucleotides: 0. Germline V gene sequence: CDR1 MNHEY, CDR2 SVGAGI. This CDR3 has 14 residues. CDR3 DNA: TGTGCCAGCAGACAGGGGGCGAACACCGGGGAGCTGTTTTTT. Protein sequence: CASRQGANTGELFF.

The sample holds a few counts of this clone. The gene calls are TRBV9 and TRBJ1-2, with D perhaps matching TRBD1 (5 bases). V shed 3 bases and J shed 7 bases, with 16 bases lying between them. This CDR3 comprises 14 residues. Germline V lookup: CDR1 SGDLS, CDR2 YYNGEE. This CDR3 reads CASSAAGTGGGYTF. CDR3 nucleotide sequence: TGTGCCAGCAGCGCCGCAGGGACGGGAGGTGGCTACACCTTC.

This clone appeared once. The chain uses TRBV27 and TRBJ1-5, with D hard to call. The CDR3 length is 15 residues. Trimming removed 5 bases from V and 4 bases from J, with 15 bases in between. From germline, CDR1 is MNHEY and CDR2 SMNVEV (reference sequence). The CDR3 sequence: CASSLNGSPNQPQHF. CDR3 sequence (DNA): TGTGCCAGCAGTCTGAACGGGAGTCCTAATCAGCCCCAGCATTTT.

This clone was counted a single time. V usage is TRBV7-6 and J usage is TRBJ2-5, with D unresolved. V lost 5 bases and J 4 bases, leaving 17 bases between the germline ends. Germline V gives CDR1 SGHVS, CDR2 FNYEAQ. The CDR3 is 15 amino acids. The CDR3 sequence: CASSPLLLGRETQYF. The CDR3 DNA reads TGTGCCAGCAGCCCACTACTTCTAGGGCGAGAGACCCAGTACTTC.

J is TRBJ2-5 and V is TRBV6-5, with D tentatively TRBD2 (5 bases). Germline-derived CDR1 and CDR2 are MNHEY and SVGAGI. The V end was cut by 2 bases, the J end by 7 bases, with 11 bases between. The CDR3 is 13 amino acids. The CDR3 DNA sequence: TGTGCCAGCAGTTACAACGGGATGGTGACCCAGTACTTC. Translated, it gives CASSYNGMVTQYF.

The rearrangement uses TRBV2 and TRBJ2-1; no clear D gene. Germline lookup yields CDR1 SNHLY and CDR2 FYNNEI. The CDR3 extends over 10 amino acids. V lost 8 bases to trimming and J lost 9 bases, with 8 bases between them. CDR3 in amino acids: CASRVVEQFF. In DNA, the CDR3 is TGTGCCAGCCGAGTCGTTGAGCAGTTCTTC.

Comments on this clone: This clone may be a read error of a much larger clone one base away. This sample includes further DNA sequences coding for the same CDR3. This sequence joins TRBV4-2 and TRBJ2-7; D gene uncertain. Germline CDR1 and CDR2: LGHNA and YNFKEQ. The CDR3 spans 15 residues. CDR3 sequence (DNA): TGTGCTAGCAGCCAGGCGGTTTACTCATCCTACGAGCAGTACTTC. Translation: CASSQAVYSSYEQYF.

The chain links TRBV7-2 to TRBJ2-5, with unresolved D. The V gene lost 2 bases and the J gene lost 1 base, with 8 bases spanning the gap. There are 14 residues in the CDR3. Germline values: CDR1 SGHTA, CDR2 FQGNSA. CDR3 sequence (DNA): TGTGCCAGCAGCTTAATCCTGGCCCAAGAGACCCAGTACTTC. Residues: CASSLILAQETQYF.

The genes are TRBV28 and TRBJ2-1; D remains unclear. Germline V gene lookup returns CDR1 MDHEN and CDR2 SYDVKM. The CDR3 extends over 9 amino acids. V lost 10 bases and J 7 bases, leaving 5 bases between the germline ends. The CDR3 region is CATGNEQFF. DNA of the CDR3: TGTGCCACCGGTAATGAGCAGTTCTTC.

The gene calls are TRBV19 and TRBJ1-1, with TRBD1 matching 8 bases. Losses at the gene ends were 5 bases for V and 5 bases for J; bases not matched to a gene: 7. The CDR3 has 14 residues. Looked up from germline, CDR1 is LNHDA and CDR2 is SQIVND (reference sequence). CDR3: CASSFGQGRTEAFF. The DNA for the CDR3 is TGTGCCAGTAGTTTTGGACAGGGTAGGACTGAAGCTTTCTTT.

This clone was seen once. The chain carries TRBV4-2 and TRBJ1-2; D call uncertain. Trimming left V 1 base short and J 6 bases short, with 9 bases between. Germline CDR1 reads LGHNA; CDR2 reads YNFKEQ. The length of the CDR3 is 13 residues. CDR3 sequence: CASSQGSGDGYTF. CDR3 coding DNA: TGTGCCAGCAGCCAAGGATCCGGAGATGGCTACACCTTC.

The rearrangement uses TRBV5-1 and TRBJ2-7; the match to TRBD1 covers 7 bases. This CDR3 is built from 14 residues. Trimming cost V 3 bases and J 0 bases; bases outside gene matches: 3. Germline V gene data show CDR1 as SGHRS and CDR2 as YFSETQ. DNA for the CDR3: TGCGCCAGCAGCTCGACAGGGAACTCCTACGAGCAGTACTTC. Residues: CASSSTGNSYEQYF.

V and J are TRBV4-3 and TRBJ2-5, with D possibly being TRBD1 (5 bases). The CDR3 is 15 residues long. Germline CDR1 is LGHNA and CDR2 is YSLEER. Deletions cut 3 bases from V and 0 bases from J, with 11 bases between. Written as DNA, the CDR3 is TGCGCCAGCAGCCAGGATACAGGTTACCAAGAGACCCAGTACTTC. This gives the protein CASSQDTGYQETQYF.

The CDR3 DNA reads TGTGCCAGCTCTCCCCTGAGCACTGAAGCTTTCTTT. Its translation: CASSPLSTEAFF. The genes are TRBV18 and TRBJ1-1; D unresolved. Germline CDR1 KGHSH, CDR2 LQKENI. This CDR3 has 12 amino acids. Between the trimmed V and J ends, which lost 6 bases and 4 bases, there was a span of 9 bases.

The table lists this clone with a few counts. CDR3 residues: CASSSPANEKLFF. CDR3 DNA: TGTGCCAGCAGCTCGCCTGCTAATGAAAAACTGTTTTTT. The chain joins TRBV5-4 to TRBJ1-4; no reliable D call. The CDR3 has 13 residues. Per germline, CDR1 SGHNT and CDR2 YYREEE (reference sequence). V dropped 3 bases and J dropped 3 bases, with 6 bases sitting between them.

This clone showed up just a few times. This sequence joins TRBV14 and TRBJ2-2; 7 bases are shared with TRBD1. The CDR3 totals 14 residues. Germline assignment: CDR1 SGHDN and CDR2 FVKESK. Losses at the gene ends were 1 base for V and 5 bases for J; bases not matched to a gene: 1. Here the CDR3 DNA reads TGTGCCAGCAGCCAAGTCAGGGGGACCGGGGAGCTGTTTTTT. Protein product: CASSQVRGTGELFF.

This clone was seen repeatedly, ten times or more. The gene calls are TRBV4-3 and TRBJ2-3; TRBD2 matches at 8 bases. J lost 4 bases, V lost 0 bases, and 9 bases had no gene match. In germline, CDR1 is LGHNA, CDR2 YSLEER. The CDR3 spans 17 residues. The CDR3 nucleotides are TGCGCCAGCAGCCAAGAAATGTCGCGGGAGGTCGCAGATACGCAGTATTTT. It specifies CASSQEMSREVADTQYF.